Listed below are T cell receptor beta chains from one sample, sequenced in a study of T cell changes during pregnancy in multiple sclerosis. Clones were sequenced by immunoSEQ multiplex PCR, and TCRdb holds only the in-frame ones, with some missing. The sample includes around 110,000 clones, about 89% of them seen just once. This sample comprised peripheral blood, obtained before pregnancy. The receptors were gathered from a female donor with multiple sclerosis, enrolled in a pregnancy study. Each CDR3 is given with its conserved first and last residue. D genes are given only for firm matches. Size values are once, few and many counts, or a class for expanded clones, and some rows have none.

size	J	V	D	DNA	CDR3
NA	TRBJ1-3	TRBV9	NA	TGTGCCAGCAGCGTAGGGAGGGCAGTGGGAAACACCATATATTTT	CASSVGRAVGNTIYF
NA	TRBJ1-4	TRBV19	TRBD1	TGTGCCACAGGGGGTCGACAGATTAATGAAAAACTGTTTTTT	CATGGRQINEKLFF
NA	TRBJ1-1	TRBV30	NA	TGTGCCTGGAGTGCACAGCCGAACACTGAAGCTTTCTTT	CAWSAQPNTEAFF
NA	TRBJ1-4	TRBV5-1	NA	TGCGCCAGCACCCCGGAGGGGGGGCCGCGTGAAAAACTGTTTTTT	CASTPEGGPREKLFF
NA	TRBJ1-5	TRBV7-9	TRBD1	TGTGCCAGCAGCCCAGGGACAGGGGGCGCGGATATAGGCGAGCCCCAGCATTTT	CASSPGTGGADIGEPQHF
once	TRBJ2-7	TRBV5-1	TRBD1	TGCGCCAGCAGCTCTTCGGGACAGGTGTACGAGCAGTACTTC	CASSSSGQVYEQYF
once	TRBJ2-6	TRBV10-2	TRBD1	TGCGCCAGCAGTGATGGACAGGGTATATCTGGGGCCAACGTCCTGACTTTC	CASSDGQGISGANVLTF
few	TRBJ1-2	TRBV5-6	NA	TGTGCCAGCAGCTTGGGCAGGGGCGTCTATGGCTACACCTTC	CASSLGRGVYGYTF
NA	TRBJ2-1	TRBV5-1	TRBD2	TGCGCCAGCAGCTTTACGGGACTAGCGGGTAACAATGAGCAGTTCTTC	CASSFTGLAGNNEQFF
NA	TRBJ1-5	TRBV18	TRBD1	TGTGCCAGCTCACCGGGACAGGGTGGCAATCAGCCCCAGCATTTT	CASSPGQGGNQPQHF
NA	TRBJ1-1	TRBV7-2	TRBD1	TGTGCCAGCAGCTTAGTGGGGACAGGGAACACTGAAGCTTTCTTT	CASSLVGTGNTEAFF
NA	TRBJ2-7	TRBV6-1	TRBD1	TGTGCCAGCAGTTCGGGACAGGGGTCGTCCTACGAGCAGTACTTC	CASSSGQGSSYEQYF
NA	TRBJ1-2	TRBV28	NA	TGTGCCAGCAGTTGGGGCAAGGCCTATGGCTACACCTTC	CASSWGKAYGYTF
few	TRBJ1-1	TRBV9	NA	TGTGCCAGCAGCGTATCGGGATACAGCACTGAAGCTTTCTTT	CASSVSGYSTEAFF
once	TRBJ1-3	TRBV9	NA	TGTGCCAGCAGCGGTTTCCAGGAGGGGAGATTGCTCGGAAACACCATATATTTT	CASSGFQEGRLLGNTIYF
NA	TRBJ2-1	TRBV19	TRBD2	TGTGCCAGTAGTATTGCGGGACTACCGAGCGGTGAGCAGTTCTTC	CASSIAGLPSGEQFF
NA	TRBJ2-7	TRBV6-5	TRBD2	TGTGCCAGCGGCTGGCGGGGGGGGCTACGCGAGCAGTACTTC	CASGWRGGLREQYF
NA	TRBJ2-1	TRBV29-1	NA	TGCAGCGCCTACTATACGATTGGTGAGCAGTTCTTC	CSAYYTIGEQFF
NA	TRBJ1-1	TRBV6-6	TRBD1	TGTGCCACCTACCTAGGACAGGGGCGTTTGAGGGGTGGGGCTTTCTTT	CATYLGQGRLRGGAFF
NA	TRBJ1-4	TRBV27	TRBD1	TGTGCCAGCAGTTCCTTAACCGGGACAGGGTTTGAAAAACTGTTTTTT	CASSSLTGTGFEKLFF
NA	TRBJ2-7	TRBV27	TRBD1	TGTGCCACTATCCCCCGGCCCCCCAGAGGACAGGCATACTTC	CATIPRPPRGQAYF
NA	TRBJ1-2	TRBV7-8	TRBD1	TGTGCCAGCAGCCGCGGGACAGGGGAGGGCTATGGCTACACCTTC	CASSRGTGEGYGYTF
NA	TRBJ2-5	TRBV7-8	TRBD2	TGTGCCAGCAGCATCGGGACTAGGAGAGAGACCCAGTACTTC	CASSIGTRRETQYF
NA	TRBJ2-5	TRBV7-9	TRBD2	TGTGCCAGCAGCGAAGGAAGGTCTAGCGGGATCGAGACCCAGTACTTC	CASSEGRSSGIETQYF
NA	TRBJ1-1	TRBV18	TRBD1	TGTGCCAGCTCACCCTTAACTCCAGGGGGACTGAACACTGAAGCTTTCTTT	CASSPLTPGGLNTEAFF
once	TRBJ2-5	TRBV2	TRBD2	TGTGCCAGCAGTGGGGCTAGCGGGGCGGAGACCCAGTACTTC	CASSGASGAETQYF
NA	TRBJ2-2	TRBV19	NA	TGTGCCAGTAGCCAAACGAACACCGGGGAGCTGTTTTTT	CASSQTNTGELFF
NA	TRBJ2-5	TRBV5-4	TRBD2	TGTGCCAGCAGCAGGGGACTAGCGGGAGGGCCTGTTGAGACCCAGTACTTC	CASSRGLAGGPVETQYF
NA	TRBJ2-4	TRBV12-5	NA	TGTGCTAGTGGCCGGCAACGAAAATACGGGGAACTAGCCAAAAACATTCAGTACTTC	CASGRQRKYGELAKNIQYF
NA	TRBJ2-1	TRBV7-2	TRBD2	TGTGCCAGCAGTCGGGGACTAGCGTTGCACAATGAGCAGTTCTTC	CASSRGLALHNEQFF
NA	TRBJ2-7	TRBV19	NA	TGTGCCAGTAGTAAGGGTTTGAGGGTCGAGCAGTACTTC	CASSKGLRVEQYF
NA	TRBJ2-2	TRBV5-1	NA	TGCGCCAGCAGCCTGCGGGGCGGGGAGCTGTTTTTT	CASSLRGGELFF
NA	TRBJ1-5	TRBV5-1	TRBD1	TGCGCCAGCAGCACCGGACAGGTGAATCAGCCCCAACATTTT	CASSTGQVNQPQHF
NA	TRBJ1-6	TRBV6-5	TRBD1	TGTGCCAGCAGTTACGGGACAGGCCTCTATAATTCACCCCTCCACTTT	CASSYGTGLYNSPLHF
once	TRBJ2-7	TRBV14	TRBD1	TGTGCCAGCAGCCGGGGACAGGAAATCTACGAGCAGTACTTC	CASSRGQEIYEQYF
NA	TRBJ1-2	TRBV20-1	NA	TGCAGTGCTAGAGGAGCAATCGACTACACCTTC	CSARGAIDYTF
NA	TRBJ2-1	TRBV14	TRBD1	TGTGCCAGCAGTGGCGAGGGGGCATACAATGAGCAGTTCTTC	CASSGEGAYNEQFF
NA	TRBJ1-2	TRBV6-5	NA	TGTGCCAGCAGTAGGGACTGGAACTATGGCTACACCTTC	CASSRDWNYGYTF
NA	TRBJ1-1	TRBV5-5	NA	TGTGCCAGCAGCTCCACAGTGGCAGAGAGCACTGAAGCTTTCTTT	CASSSTVAESTEAFF
NA	TRBJ2-1	TRBV4-1	TRBD2	TGCGCCAGCAGCCAAGTACTAGCGGGAGTGAGCTACAATGAGCAGTTCTTC	CASSQVLAGVSYNEQFF
NA	TRBJ2-7	TRBV27	NA	TGTGCCAGCAGTTTATATAGGGGAAGCTACGAGCAGTACTTC	CASSLYRGSYEQYF
NA	TRBJ1-2	TRBV15	NA	TGTGCCACCAGCAGAGATCCGGAGGGAGATGGCTACACCTTC	CATSRDPEGDGYTF
once	TRBJ2-7	TRBV10-3	NA	TGTGCCATCAGCGGAACAGGGAACGAGCAGTACTTC	CAISGTGNEQYF
NA	TRBJ2-3	TRBV4-1	TRBD2	TGCGCCAGCAGCCAGCATCAGGTCGGGACTAGCGGGGGGGATACGCAGTATTTT	CASSQHQVGTSGGDTQYF
once	TRBJ2-1	TRBV6-5	TRBD2	TGTGCCAGCAGTTCGTTCTTAGCGGGGGGGCTGCGTGAGCAGTTCTTC	CASSSFLAGGLREQFF
NA	TRBJ1-1	TRBV5-4	TRBD1	TGTGCCAGCAGCCAAGACAGGGCGGGTGCTTTCTTT	CASSQDRAGAFF
NA	TRBJ2-5	TRBV6-5	TRBD1	TGTGCCAGCAGAAGGACAGGGGGCGGCCAAGAGACCCAGTACTTC	CASRRTGGGQETQYF
once	TRBJ1-3	TRBV19	NA	TGTGCCAGTAGTATTAGGCCCGGGACTGGAAACACCATATATTTT	CASSIRPGTGNTIYF
once	TRBJ1-3	TRBV28	TRBD1	TGTGCCAGCAGTCCACAGGGGGCGGCGAAAAGCGCCATATATTTT	CASSPQGAAKSAIYF
once	TRBJ1-3	TRBV6-6	NA	TGTGCCAGCAGTTACTTGACAGACTCTGGAAACACCATATATTTT	CASSYLTDSGNTIYF
NA	TRBJ2-6	TRBV27	TRBD1	TGTGCCAGCAGTTCCGGGACAGGGACCTACGGCTCTGGGGCCAACGTCCTGACTTTC	CASSSGTGTYGSGANVLTF